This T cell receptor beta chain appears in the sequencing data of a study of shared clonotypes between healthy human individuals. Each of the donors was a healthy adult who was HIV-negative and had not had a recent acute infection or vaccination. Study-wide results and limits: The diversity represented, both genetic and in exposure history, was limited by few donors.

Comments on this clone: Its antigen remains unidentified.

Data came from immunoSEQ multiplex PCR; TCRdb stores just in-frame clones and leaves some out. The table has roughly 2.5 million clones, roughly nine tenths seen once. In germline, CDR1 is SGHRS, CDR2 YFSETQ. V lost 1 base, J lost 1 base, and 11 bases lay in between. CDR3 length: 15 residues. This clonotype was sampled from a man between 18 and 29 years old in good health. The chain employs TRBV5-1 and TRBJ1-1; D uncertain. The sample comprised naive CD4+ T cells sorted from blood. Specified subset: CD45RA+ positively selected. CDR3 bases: TGCGCCAGCAGCTTGCGGTCCACTGGGAACACTGAAGCTTTCTTT. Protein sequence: CASSLRSTGNTEAFF.